A selection of T cell receptor beta chains follows, all from one sample in a study of T-cell reconstitution after alpha-beta-depleted transplantation in children. TCRdb independently ran MiXCR on the PCR reads; one entry per CDR3 protein. The data show hundreds of thousands of distinct CDR3 sequences, about 24% seen once. Material: PBMCs, mostly from graft donor cells, obtained 360 days after TCRalphabeta/CD19-depleted stem cell transplant. The receptor set was obtained from a female patient aged 2-9 years who had a stem cell transplant for congenital amegakaryocytic thrombocytopenia, so the T cells may come from the graft donor. Both conserved end residues are part of each CDR3. Fields, in order: J gene, clone size, D gene, V gene, CDR3 protein, CDR3 DNA. A D gene is named only where the DNA matches it firmly. The size entry is marked missing in some rows and otherwise reads once, few, many or a size class.

TRBJ1-1,few,.,TRBV29-1,CSVDGVGNTEAFF,TGCAGCGTTGATGGGGTGGGGAACACTGAAGCTTTCTTT
TRBJ1-1,.,.,TRBV3-1,CASSQDLGNTEAFF,TGTGCCAGCAGCCAAGATTTGGGGAACACTGAAGCTTTCTTT
TRBJ2-1,.,.,TRBV7-2,CASSLSARRRDEQFF,TGTGCCAGCAGCTTATCGGCACGGAGGAGGGATGAGCAGTTCTTC
TRBJ2-7,few,TRBD1,TRBV12-3/TRBV12-4,CASSLAGTGGEYF,TGTGCCAGCAGTTTGGCCGGGACAGGGGGCGAGTACTTC
TRBJ2-1,.,TRBD2,TRBV7-8,CASSSGTRHNEQFF,TGTGCCAGCAGCTCGGGGACTAGACACAATGAGCAGTTCTTC
TRBJ2-2,.,TRBD1,TRBV18,CASSPRTGQNTGELFF,TGTGCCAGCTCACCGCGGACAGGTCAGAACACCGGGGAGCTGTTTTTT
TRBJ2-1,few,.,TRBV6-1,CASTDQWGWGYNEQFF,TGTGCCAGCACCGATCAATGGGGTTGGGGGTACAATGAGCAGTTCTTC
TRBJ2-7,few,TRBD1,TRBV6-1,CASSDGRQGSYEQYF,TGTGCCAGCAGTGATGGGAGACAGGGCTCCTACGAGCAGTACTTC
TRBJ2-7,many,.,TRBV29-1,CSSALRGFEEQYF,TGCAGCTCCGCGCTCAGGGGTTTTGAGGAGCAGTACTTC
TRBJ2-7,.,.,TRBV20-1,CSARDWGRSSYEQYF,TGCAGTGCTAGAGATTGGGGACGGTCATCCTACGAGCAGTACTTC
TRBJ2-1,few,.,TRBV10-3,CAISDPRVYNEQFF,TGTGCCATCAGTGACCCCCGGGTGTACAATGAGCAGTTCTTC
TRBJ2-6,few,.,TRBV30,CAWSVQGANVLTF,TGTGCCTGGAGTGTACAGGGGGCCAACGTCCTGACTTTC
TRBJ1-3,.,.,TRBV29-1,CSVGSDVYGNTIYF,TGCAGCGTTGGTTCGGATGTTTATGGAAACACCATATATTTT
TRBJ2-2,many,.,TRBV4-1,CASSQEVAQNTGELFF,TGCGCCAGCAGCCAAGAGGTAGCGCAGAACACCGGGGAGCTGTTTTTT
TRBJ2-1,.,.,TRBV25-1,CASSERVLPNEQFF,TGTGCCAGCAGTGAAAGGGTGCTACCCAATGAGCAGTTCTTC
TRBJ2-7,few,TRBD2,TRBV3-1,CASSSGLAAYYEQYF,TGTGCCAGCAGCTCGGGACTAGCGGCATACTACGAGCAGTACTTC
TRBJ1-6,.,.,TRBV4-1,CASSQDPSDNSPLHF,TGCGCCAGCAGCCAAGATCCGTCAGATAATTCACCCCTCCACTTT
TRBJ1-6,few,.,TRBV6-5,CASSYGRTDSPLHF,TGTGCCAGCAGTTACGGCCGGACGGATTCACCCCTCCACTTT
TRBJ2-3,.,.,TRBV2,CASSEDVTLGPDTQYF,TGTGCCAGCAGTGAAGATGTGACCCTTGGGCCAGATACGCAGTATTTT
TRBJ1-3,many,TRBD1,TRBV15,CATSKDRGRNTIYF,TGTGCCACCAGCAAGGACAGGGGAAGAAACACCATATATTTT
TRBJ2-2,many,.,TRBV29-1,CSVEDWQYGTGELFF,TGCAGCGTTGAAGATTGGCAATACGGCACCGGGGAGCTGTTTTTT
TRBJ2-7,few,TRBD2,TRBV2,CASSLSGISSYEQYF,TGTGCCAGCAGTCTAAGCGGGATAAGCTCCTACGAGCAGTACTTC
TRBJ2-1,many,TRBD1,TRBV11-2,CASSLGQGGYSYNEQFF,TGTGCCAGCAGCTTAGGACAGGGGGGATACTCCTACAATGAGCAGTTCTTC
TRBJ1-2,.,.,TRBV24-1,CATSDPAGANYGYTF,TGTGCCACCAGTGACCCAGCAGGGGCAAACTATGGCTACACCTTC
TRBJ2-7,few,.,TRBV5-1,CASSLPGQNTYEQYF,TGCGCCAGCAGCTTACCGGGACAAAATACCTACGAGCAGTACTTC
TRBJ2-1,.,.,TRBV20-1,CSAPRPGTGNEQFF,TGCAGTGCTCCTCGGCCAGGGACGGGGAATGAGCAGTTCTTC
TRBJ2-3,few,.,TRBV4-1,CASSQDPFRGADTQYF,TGCGCCAGCAGCCAAGACCCCTTCAGGGGGGCAGATACGCAGTATTTT
TRBJ2-5,few,.,TRBV15,CATSRDTGAETQYF,TGTGCCACCAGCAGAGATACGGGGGCGGAGACCCAGTACTTC
TRBJ1-5,few,.,TRBV7-9,CASSFGWGPQQPQHF,TGTGCCAGCAGCTTTGGGTGGGGTCCTCAGCAGCCCCAGCATTTT
TRBJ1-1,many,.,TRBV5-1,CASSLDSLNTEAFF,TGCGCCAGCAGCTTGGACAGCTTGAACACTGAAGCTTTCTTT
TRBJ2-1,many,.,TRBV4-1,CASSSLWGTTDVSSYNEQFF,TGCGCCAGCAGCTCTCTTTGGGGGACGACTGACGTTAGCTCCTACAATGAGCAGTTCTTC